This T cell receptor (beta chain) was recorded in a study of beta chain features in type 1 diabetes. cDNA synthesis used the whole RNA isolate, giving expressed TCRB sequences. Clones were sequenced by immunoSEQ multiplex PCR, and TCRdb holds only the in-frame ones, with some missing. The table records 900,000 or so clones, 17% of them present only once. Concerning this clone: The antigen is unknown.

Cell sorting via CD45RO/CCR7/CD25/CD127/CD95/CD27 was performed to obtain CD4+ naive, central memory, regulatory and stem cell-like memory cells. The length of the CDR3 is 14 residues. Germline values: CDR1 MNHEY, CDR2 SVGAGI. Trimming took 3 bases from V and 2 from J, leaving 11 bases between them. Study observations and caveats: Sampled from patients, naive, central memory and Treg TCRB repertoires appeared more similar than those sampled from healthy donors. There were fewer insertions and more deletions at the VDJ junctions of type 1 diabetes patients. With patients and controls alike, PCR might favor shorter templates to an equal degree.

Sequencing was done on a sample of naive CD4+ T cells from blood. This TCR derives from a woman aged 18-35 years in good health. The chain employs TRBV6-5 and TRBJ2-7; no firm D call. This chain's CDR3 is CASSYPDVTYEQYF. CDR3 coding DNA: TGTGCCAGCAGTTATCCGGACGTCACCTACGAGCAGTACTTC.